This T cell receptor (beta chain) was sequenced during a study of somatic mutations in T cells in chronic GVHD (dated by TCRdb to about 2020). For sorting, staining was done with anti-CD3, anti-CD4, anti-CD8 and a Vbeta20 antibody from the IOTest Beta Mark kit on a FACSAria III, reaching purity above 97%. Peripheral blood was collected in sodium heparin tubes and mononuclear cells were isolated by Ficoll-Paque PLUS density gradient centrifugation. Before TCRbeta deep sequencing, the CD4+ Vbeta20+, CD4+ Vbeta20-, and CD8+ T cell fractions were FACS-sorted. Trimming removed 5 bases from V and 0 bases from J, leaving 8 bases between the germline ends. In the germline V gene, CDR1 corresponds to SNHLY and CDR2 to FYNNEI. From the cysteine up to the phenylalanine, the CDR3 has a length of 14 residues. Just the 42-base CDR3 DNA is kept, in frame starting at base 1. Genomic DNA was isolated and then used for the TCRbeta deep sequencing. The immunoSEQ assay, provided as a commercial service, was used for both TCRbeta CDR3 sequencing and the initial data processing. From the authors' description of their analysis: Reads were demultiplexed, adapter and primer sequences were trimmed, similar clones were merged through frequency-ratio clustering, and V, D, J genes were annotated using IMGT. TCRdb holds this immuneACCESS table with in-frame rearrangements only. Some clones are missing; in checked studies, unresolved V genes explain under half, and the rest has no known cause. V, J and clone size are taken as reported in that table, and D and trimming were inferred from the DNA itself. Across this sample there are approximately 14,000 clones, with over 65% seen only once. Approximately 29% of the sample is in the top ten clones.

On this clone: Its cognate antigen has yet to be identified. No much larger clone exists at a distance of one base, and base qualities are not known.

This receptor chain uses TRBV2 and TRBJ1-5; the D gene lacks a confident call. Sequencing was performed on Vbeta20-negative CD4+ T cells from blood. The sample's cell subset or site label, decoded: CD4+ T cells sorted as TCR Vbeta20 negative by flow cytometry. The sequence derives from a male patient between 45 and 59 years old with chronic graft-versus-host disease. After a transplant, some T cells may have been passed on by the graft donor. The CDR3 has the sequence CASSITNSNQPQHF. The bases read TGTGCCAGCAGTATTACAAATAGCAATCAGCCCCAGCATTTT. When the CDR3 is completed using the reference TRBV2 and TRBJ1-5 genes on either side, the full variable domain is EPEVTQTPSHQVTQMGQEVILRCVPISNHLYFYWYRQILGQKVEFLVSFYNNEISEKSEIFDDQFSVERPDGSNFTLKIRSTKLEDSAMYFCASSITNSNQPQHFGDGTRLSIL.